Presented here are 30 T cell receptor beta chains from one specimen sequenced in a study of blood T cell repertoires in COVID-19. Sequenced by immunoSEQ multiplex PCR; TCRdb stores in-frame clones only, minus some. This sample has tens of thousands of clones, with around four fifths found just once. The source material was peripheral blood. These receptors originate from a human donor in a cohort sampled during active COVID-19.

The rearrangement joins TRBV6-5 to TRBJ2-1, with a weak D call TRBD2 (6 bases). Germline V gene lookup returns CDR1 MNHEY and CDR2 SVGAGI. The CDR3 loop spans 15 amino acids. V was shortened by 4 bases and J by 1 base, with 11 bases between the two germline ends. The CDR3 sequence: CASSSLARSYNEQFF. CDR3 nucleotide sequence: TGTGCCAGCAGTTCCCTAGCGAGATCCTACAATGAGCAGTTCTTC.

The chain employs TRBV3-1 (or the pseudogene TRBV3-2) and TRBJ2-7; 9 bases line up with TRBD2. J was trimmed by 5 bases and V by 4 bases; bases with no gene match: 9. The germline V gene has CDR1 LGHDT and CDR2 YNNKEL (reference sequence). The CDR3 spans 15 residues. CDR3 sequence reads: CASSRDGLAKNEQYF. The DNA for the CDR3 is TGTGCCAGCAGCCGGGATGGACTAGCGAAAAACGAGCAGTACTTC.

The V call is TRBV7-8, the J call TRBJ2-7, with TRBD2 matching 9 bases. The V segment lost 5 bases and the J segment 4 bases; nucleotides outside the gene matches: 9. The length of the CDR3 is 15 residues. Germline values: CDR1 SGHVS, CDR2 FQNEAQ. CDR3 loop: CASSLSGGTLYEQYF. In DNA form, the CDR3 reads TGTGCCAGCAGCCTTAGCGGGGGCACCTTATACGAGCAGTACTTC.

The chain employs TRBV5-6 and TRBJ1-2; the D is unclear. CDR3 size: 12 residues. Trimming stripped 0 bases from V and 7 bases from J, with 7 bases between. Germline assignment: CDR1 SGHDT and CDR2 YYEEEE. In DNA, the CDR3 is TGTGCCAGCAGCTTGGACCGGTTTGGCTACACCTTC. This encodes CASSLDRFGYTF.

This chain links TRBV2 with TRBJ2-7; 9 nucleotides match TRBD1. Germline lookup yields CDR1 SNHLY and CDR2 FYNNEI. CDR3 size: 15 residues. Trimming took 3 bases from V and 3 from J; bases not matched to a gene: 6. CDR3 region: CASSETGGLFYEQYF. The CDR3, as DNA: TGTGCCAGCAGTGAGACAGGGGGTTTATTCTACGAGCAGTACTTC.

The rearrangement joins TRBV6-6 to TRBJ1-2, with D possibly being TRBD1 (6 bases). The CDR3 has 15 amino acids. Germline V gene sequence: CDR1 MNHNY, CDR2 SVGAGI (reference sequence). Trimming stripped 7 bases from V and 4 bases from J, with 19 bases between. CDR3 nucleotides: TGTGCCAGCATGGGGGCTAATTCCCCCATCTATGGCTACACCTTC. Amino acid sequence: CASMGANSPIYGYTF.

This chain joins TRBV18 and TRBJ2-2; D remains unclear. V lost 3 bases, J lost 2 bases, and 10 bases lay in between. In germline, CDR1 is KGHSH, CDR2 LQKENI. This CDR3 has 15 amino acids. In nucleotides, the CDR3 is TGTGCCAGCTCACCGGGCCAGATAAACACCGGGGAGCTGTTTTTT. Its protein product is CASSPGQINTGELFF. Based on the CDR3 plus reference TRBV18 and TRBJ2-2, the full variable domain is NAGVMQNPRHLVRRRGQEARLRCSPMKGHSHVYWYRQLPEEGLKFMVYLQKENIIDESGMPKERFSAEFPKEGPSILRIQQVVRGDSAAYFCASSPGQINTGELFFGEGSRLTVL.

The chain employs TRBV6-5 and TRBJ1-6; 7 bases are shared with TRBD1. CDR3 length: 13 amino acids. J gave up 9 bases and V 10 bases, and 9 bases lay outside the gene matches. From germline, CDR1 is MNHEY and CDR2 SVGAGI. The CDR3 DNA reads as TGTGCCACCAACCGACAGGGTGGTTCACCCCTCCACTTT. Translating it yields CATNRQGGSPLHF.

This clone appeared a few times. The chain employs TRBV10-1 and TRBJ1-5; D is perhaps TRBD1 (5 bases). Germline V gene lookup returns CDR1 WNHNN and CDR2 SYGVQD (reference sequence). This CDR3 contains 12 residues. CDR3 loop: CAGADSNQPQHF. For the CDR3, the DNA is TGCGCTGGGGCAGACAGCAATCAGCCCCAGCATTTT.

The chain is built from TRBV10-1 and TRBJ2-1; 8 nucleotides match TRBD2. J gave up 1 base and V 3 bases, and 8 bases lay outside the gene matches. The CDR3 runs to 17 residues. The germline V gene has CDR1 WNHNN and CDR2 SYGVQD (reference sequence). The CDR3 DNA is TGCGCCAGCAGTGAATTAGCGAGCGGGAGATCCTACAATGAGCAGTTCTTC. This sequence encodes CASSELASGRSYNEQFF.

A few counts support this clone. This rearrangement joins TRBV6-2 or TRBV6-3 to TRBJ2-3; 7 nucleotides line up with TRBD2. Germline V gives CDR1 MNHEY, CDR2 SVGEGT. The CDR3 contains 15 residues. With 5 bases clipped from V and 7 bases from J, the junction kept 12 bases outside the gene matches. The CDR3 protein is CASSDVTRLAYTQYF. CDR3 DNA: TGTGCCAGCAGTGACGTAACCAGACTAGCTTATACGCAGTATTTT.

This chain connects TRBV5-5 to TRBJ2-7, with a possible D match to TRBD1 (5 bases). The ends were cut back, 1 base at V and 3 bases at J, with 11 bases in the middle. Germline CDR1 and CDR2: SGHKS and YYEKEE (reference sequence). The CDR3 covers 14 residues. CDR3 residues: CASSLRGQFYEQYF. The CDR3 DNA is TGTGCCAGCAGCTTGCGAGGACAATTCTACGAGCAGTACTTC.

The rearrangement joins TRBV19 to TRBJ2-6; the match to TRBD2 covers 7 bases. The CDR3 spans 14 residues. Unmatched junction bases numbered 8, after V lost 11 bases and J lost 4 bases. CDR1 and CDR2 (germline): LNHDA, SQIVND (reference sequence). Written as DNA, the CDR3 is TGTGCCGCTGGGAGGGCCGGCGGGGCCAACGTCCTGACTTTC. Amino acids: CAAGRAGGANVLTF.

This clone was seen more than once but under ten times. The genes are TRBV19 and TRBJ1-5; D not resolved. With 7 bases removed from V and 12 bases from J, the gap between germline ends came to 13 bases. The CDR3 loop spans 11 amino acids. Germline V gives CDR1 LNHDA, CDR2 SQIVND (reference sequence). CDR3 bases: TGTGCCAGTACCCTGGGAGTTGACCAGCATTTT. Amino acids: CASTLGVDQHF.

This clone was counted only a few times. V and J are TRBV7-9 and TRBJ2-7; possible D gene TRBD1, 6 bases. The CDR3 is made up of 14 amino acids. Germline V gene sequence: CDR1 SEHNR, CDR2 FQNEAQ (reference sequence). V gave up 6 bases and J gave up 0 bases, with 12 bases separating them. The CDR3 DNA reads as TGTGCCAGCAGTCTGGGACATCTCTCCTACGAGCAGTACTTC. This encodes CASSLGHLSYEQYF.

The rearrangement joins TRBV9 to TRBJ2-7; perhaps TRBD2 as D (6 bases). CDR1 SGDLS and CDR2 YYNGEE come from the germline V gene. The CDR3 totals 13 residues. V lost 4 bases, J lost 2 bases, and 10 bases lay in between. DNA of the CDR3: TGTGCCAGCAGCTCAGGGACTCCCTACGAGCAGTACTTC. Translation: CASSSGTPYEQYF.

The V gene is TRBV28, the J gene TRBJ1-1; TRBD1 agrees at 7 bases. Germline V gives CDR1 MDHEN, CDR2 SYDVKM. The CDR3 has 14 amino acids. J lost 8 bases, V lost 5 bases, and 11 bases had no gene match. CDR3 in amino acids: CASSPLGQLLEAFF. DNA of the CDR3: TGTGCCAGCAGTCCCCTGGGACAGTTACTCGAAGCTTTCTTT.

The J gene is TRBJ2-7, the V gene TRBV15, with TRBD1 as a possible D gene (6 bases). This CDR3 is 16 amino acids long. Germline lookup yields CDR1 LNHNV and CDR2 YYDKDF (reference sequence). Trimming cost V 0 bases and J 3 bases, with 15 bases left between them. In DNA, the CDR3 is TGTGCCACCAGCAGAGATCTAACAGGGCCACTCTACGAGCAGTACTTC. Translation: CATSRDLTGPLYEQYF. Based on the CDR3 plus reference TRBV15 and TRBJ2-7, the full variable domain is DAMVIQNPRYQVTQFGKPVTLSCSQTLNHNVMYWYQQKSSQAPKLLFHYYDKDFNNEADTPDNFQSRRPNTSFCFLDIRSPGLGDTAMYLCATSRDLTGPLYEQYFGPGTRLTVT.

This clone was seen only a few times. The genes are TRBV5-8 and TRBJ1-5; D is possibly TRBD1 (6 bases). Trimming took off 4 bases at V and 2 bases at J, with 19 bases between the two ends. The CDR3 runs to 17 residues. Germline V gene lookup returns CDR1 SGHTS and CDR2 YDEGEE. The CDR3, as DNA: TGTGCCAGCAGCGGGCGGACAGTGTTCGGGCGCAATCAGCCCCAGCATTTT. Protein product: CASSGRTVFGRNQPQHF.

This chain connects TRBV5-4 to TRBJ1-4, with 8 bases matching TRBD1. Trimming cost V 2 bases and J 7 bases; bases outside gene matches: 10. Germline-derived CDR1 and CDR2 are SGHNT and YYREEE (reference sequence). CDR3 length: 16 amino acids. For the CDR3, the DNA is TGTGCCAGCAGCTTCCTGGACAGGGATTTGGGTGAAAAACTGTTTTTT. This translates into CASSFLDRDLGEKLFF. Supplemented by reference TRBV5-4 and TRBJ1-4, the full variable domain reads ETGVTQSPTHLIKTRGQQVTLRCSSQSGHNTVSWYQQALGQGPQFIFQYYREEENGRGNFPPRFSGLQFPNYSSELNVNALELDDSALYLCASSFLDRDLGEKLFFGSGTQLSVL.

CDR3 DNA sequence: TGCAGTGCCAACACACAAGCTTTCTTT. It yields the protein CSANTQAFF. This chain uses TRBV20-1 with TRBJ1-1; no reliable D call. CDR1 and CDR2 (germline): DFQATT, SNEGSKA (reference sequence). V lost 6 bases, J lost 9 bases, and 8 bases lay in between. This CDR3 has 9 amino acids.

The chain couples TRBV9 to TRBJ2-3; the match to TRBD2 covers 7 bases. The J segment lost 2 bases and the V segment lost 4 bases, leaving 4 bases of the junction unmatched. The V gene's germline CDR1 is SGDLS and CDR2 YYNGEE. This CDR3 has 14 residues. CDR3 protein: CASSSGLNTDTQYF. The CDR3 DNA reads TGTGCCAGCAGCTCGGGACTAAACACAGATACGCAGTATTTT.

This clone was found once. CDR3 nucleotides: TGTGCCAGCAGCCAAGGAGATTCTAATTCACCCCTCCACTTT. It yields the protein CASSQGDSNSPLHF. V usage is TRBV3-1 (or the pseudogene TRBV3-2) and J usage is TRBJ1-6, with D uncertain. The CDR3 totals 14 residues. Trimming pared 1 base from V and 6 bases from J, leaving 7 bases between. Germline V lookup: CDR1 LGHDT, CDR2 YNNKEL (reference sequence).

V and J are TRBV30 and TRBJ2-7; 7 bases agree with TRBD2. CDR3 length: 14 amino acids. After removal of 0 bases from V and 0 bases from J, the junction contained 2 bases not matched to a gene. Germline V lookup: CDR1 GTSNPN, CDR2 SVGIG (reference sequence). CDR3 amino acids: CAWSVGGSSYEQYF. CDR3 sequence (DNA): TGTGCCTGGAGTGTAGGCGGGAGCTCCTACGAGCAGTACTTC.

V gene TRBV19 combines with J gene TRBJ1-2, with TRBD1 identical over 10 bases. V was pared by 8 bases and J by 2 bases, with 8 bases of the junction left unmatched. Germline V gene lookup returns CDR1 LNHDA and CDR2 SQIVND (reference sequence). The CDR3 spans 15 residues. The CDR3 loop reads CASSDDRGPNYGYTF. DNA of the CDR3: TGTGCCAGTTCCGACGACAGGGGGCCCAACTATGGCTACACCTTC.

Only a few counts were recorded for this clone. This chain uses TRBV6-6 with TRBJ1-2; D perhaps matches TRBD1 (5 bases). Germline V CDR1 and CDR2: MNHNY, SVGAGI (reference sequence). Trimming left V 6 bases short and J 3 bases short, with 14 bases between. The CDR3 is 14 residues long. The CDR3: CASRPSQGYYGYTF. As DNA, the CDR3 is TGTGCCAGCAGACCTTCTCAGGGATACTATGGCTACACCTTC.

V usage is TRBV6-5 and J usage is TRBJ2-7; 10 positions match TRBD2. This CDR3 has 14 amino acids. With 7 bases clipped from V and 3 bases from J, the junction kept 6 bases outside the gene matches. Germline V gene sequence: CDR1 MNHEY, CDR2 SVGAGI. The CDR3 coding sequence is TGTGCCAGCAAAATAGCGGGGGGTAACTACGAGCAGTACTTC. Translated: CASKIAGGNYEQYF.

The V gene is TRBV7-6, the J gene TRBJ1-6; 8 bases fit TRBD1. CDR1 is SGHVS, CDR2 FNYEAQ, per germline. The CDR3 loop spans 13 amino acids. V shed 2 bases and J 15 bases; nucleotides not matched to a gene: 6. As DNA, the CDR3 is TGTGCCAGCAGCTTACTCGGACAGGGCCACCTCCACTTT. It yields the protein CASSLLGQGHLHF.

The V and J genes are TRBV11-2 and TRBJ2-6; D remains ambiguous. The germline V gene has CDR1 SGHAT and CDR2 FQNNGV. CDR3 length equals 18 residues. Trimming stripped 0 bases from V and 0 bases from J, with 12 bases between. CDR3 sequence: CASSLDVSYHSGANVLTF. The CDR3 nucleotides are TGTGCCAGCAGCTTAGATGTTAGTTACCACTCTGGGGCCAACGTCCTGACTTTC.

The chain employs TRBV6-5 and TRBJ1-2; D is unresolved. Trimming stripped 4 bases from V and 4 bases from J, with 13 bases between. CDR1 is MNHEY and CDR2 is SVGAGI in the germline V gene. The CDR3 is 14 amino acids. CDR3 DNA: TGTGCCAGCAGTTCAGGTCCTCTTGGCTATGGCTACACCTTC. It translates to CASSSGPLGYGYTF.